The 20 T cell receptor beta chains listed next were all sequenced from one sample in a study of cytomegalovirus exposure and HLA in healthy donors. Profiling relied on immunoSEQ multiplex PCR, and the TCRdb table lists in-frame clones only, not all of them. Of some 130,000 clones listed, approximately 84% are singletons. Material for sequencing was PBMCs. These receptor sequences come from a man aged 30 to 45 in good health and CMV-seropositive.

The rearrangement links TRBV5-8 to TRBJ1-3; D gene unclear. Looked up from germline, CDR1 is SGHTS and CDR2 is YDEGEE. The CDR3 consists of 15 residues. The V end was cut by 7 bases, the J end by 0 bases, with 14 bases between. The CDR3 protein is CASRNSLSSGNTIYF. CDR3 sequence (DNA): TGTGCCAGCCGTAACAGCTTGAGCTCTGGAAACACCATATATTTT.

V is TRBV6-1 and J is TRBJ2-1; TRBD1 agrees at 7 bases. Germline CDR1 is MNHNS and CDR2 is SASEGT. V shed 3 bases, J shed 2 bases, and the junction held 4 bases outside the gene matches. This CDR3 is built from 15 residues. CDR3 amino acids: CASSEGQRTYNEQFF. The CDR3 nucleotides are TGTGCCAGCAGTGAGGGACAGAGAACCTACAATGAGCAGTTCTTC.

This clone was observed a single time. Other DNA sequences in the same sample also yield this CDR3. For the CDR3, the DNA is TGTGCCAGCAGCTCGGGGGGGTCCACAGATACGCAGTATTTT. Protein: CASSSGGSTDTQYF. This chain joins TRBV7-9 and TRBJ2-3, with TRBD2 matching over 8 bases. The germline V gene has CDR1 SEHNR and CDR2 FQNEAQ (reference sequence). The CDR3 has 14 amino acids. Trimming took 4 bases from V and 2 from J; bases not matched to a gene: 2.

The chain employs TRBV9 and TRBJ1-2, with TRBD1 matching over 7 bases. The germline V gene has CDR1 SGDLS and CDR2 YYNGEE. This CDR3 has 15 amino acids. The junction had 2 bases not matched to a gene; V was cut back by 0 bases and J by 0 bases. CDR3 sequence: CASSVGDRANYGYTF. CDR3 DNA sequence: TGTGCCAGCAGCGTAGGGGACAGAGCTAACTATGGCTACACCTTC.

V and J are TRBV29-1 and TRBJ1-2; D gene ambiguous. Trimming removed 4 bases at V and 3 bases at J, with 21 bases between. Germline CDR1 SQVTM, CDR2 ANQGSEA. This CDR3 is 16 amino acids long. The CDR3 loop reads CSVAKAYRRTHYGYTF. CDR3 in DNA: TGCAGCGTTGCGAAAGCGTATAGGCGCACCCACTATGGCTACACCTTC.

The CDR3 loop reads CASSPQTGPYEQYF. The CDR3, as DNA: TGTGCCAGCTCACCCCAGACAGGGCCCTACGAGCAGTACTTC. The chain uses TRBV18 and TRBJ2-7; 7 bases are a match to TRBD1. The CDR3 has 14 amino acids. Germline CDR1 KGHSH, CDR2 LQKENI. J lost 2 bases, V lost 3 bases, and 4 bases had no gene match.

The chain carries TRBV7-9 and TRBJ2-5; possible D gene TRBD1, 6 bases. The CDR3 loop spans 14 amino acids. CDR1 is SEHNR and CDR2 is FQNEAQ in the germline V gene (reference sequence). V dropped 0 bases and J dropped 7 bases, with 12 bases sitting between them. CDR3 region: CASSLALRGGTQYF. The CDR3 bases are TGTGCCAGCAGCTTAGCGCTCAGGGGTGGGACCCAGTACTTC.

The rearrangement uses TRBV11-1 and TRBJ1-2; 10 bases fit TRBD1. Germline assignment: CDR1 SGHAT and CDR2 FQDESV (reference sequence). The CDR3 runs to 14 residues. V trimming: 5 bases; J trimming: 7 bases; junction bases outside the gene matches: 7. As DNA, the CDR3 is TGTGCCAGCAGCCTAACCCGGGACAGGGGTGGCTACACCTTC. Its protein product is CASSLTRDRGGYTF.

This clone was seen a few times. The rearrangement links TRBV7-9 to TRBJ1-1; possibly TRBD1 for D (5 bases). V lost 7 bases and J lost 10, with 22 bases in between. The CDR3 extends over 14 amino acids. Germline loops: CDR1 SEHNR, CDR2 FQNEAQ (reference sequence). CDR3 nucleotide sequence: TGTGCCAGCACCCCGTTGGGCAGGGATCCGGCAGCTTTCTTT. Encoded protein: CASTPLGRDPAAFF.

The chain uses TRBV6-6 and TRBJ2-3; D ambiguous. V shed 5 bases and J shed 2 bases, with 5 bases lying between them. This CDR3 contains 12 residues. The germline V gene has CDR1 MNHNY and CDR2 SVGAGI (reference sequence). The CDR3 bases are TGTGCCAGCAGTCCATTCACAGATACGCAGTATTTT. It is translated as CASSPFTDTQYF.

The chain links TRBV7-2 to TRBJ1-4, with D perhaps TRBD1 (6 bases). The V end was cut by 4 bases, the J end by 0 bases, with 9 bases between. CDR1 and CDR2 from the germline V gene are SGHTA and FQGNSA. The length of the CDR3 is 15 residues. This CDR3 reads CASSSRTATNEKLFF. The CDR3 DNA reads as TGTGCCAGCAGCTCCAGGACAGCAACTAATGAAAAACTGTTTTTT.

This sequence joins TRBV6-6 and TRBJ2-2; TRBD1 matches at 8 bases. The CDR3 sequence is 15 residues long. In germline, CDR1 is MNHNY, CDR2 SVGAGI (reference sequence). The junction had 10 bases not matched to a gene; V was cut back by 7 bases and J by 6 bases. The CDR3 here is CASTGGSPEAGELFF. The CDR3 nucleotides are TGTGCCAGCACAGGGGGCAGCCCTGAGGCCGGGGAGCTGTTTTTT.

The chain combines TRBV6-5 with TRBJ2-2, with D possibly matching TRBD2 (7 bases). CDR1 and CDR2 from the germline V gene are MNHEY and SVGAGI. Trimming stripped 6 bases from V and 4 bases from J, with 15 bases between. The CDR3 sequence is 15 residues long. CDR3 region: CASRRGGVGTGELFF. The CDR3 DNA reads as TGTGCCAGCAGGAGGGGGGGGGTTGGCACCGGGGAGCTGTTTTTT.

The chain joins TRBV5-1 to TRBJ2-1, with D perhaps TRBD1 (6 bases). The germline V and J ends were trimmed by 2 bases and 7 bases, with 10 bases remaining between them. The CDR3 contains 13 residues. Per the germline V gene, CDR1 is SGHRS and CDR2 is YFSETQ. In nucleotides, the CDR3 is TGCGCCAGCAGCTTAACAGGGAGTAATGAGCAGTTCTTC. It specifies CASSLTGSNEQFF.

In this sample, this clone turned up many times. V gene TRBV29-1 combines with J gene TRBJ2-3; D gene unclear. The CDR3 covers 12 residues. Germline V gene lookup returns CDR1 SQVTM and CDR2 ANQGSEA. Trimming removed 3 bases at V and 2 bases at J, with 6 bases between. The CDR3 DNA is TGCAGCGTTGAGGCAGACACAGATACGCAGTATTTT. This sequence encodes CSVEADTDTQYF.

CDR3 nucleotides: TGTGCCAGCAGCCCTTCCGGGACAGGGCTTGAAGCTTTCTTT. Its translation: CASSPSGTGLEAFF. The V and J genes are TRBV7-2 and TRBJ1-1; 9 bases are shared with TRBD1. J gave up 7 bases and V 5 bases, and 8 bases lay outside the gene matches. Per germline, CDR1 SGHTA and CDR2 FQGNSA. CDR3 length: 14 amino acids.

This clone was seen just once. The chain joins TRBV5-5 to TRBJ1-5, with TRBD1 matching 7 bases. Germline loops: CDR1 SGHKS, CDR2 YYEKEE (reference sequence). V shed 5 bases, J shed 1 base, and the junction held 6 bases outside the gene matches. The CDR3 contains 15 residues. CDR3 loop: CASRGDSRSNQPQHF. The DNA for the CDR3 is TGTGCCAGCAGGGGGGACAGCCGAAGCAATCAGCCCCAGCATTTT.

CDR3 in amino acids: CTSSQSQTGASFHEQYF. DNA for the CDR3: TGCACCAGCAGCCAATCCCAGACAGGAGCCAGCTTCCACGAGCAGTACTTC. The chain combines TRBV1 with TRBJ2-7; the table's D call, TRBD1, was not checked against the DNA. TRBV1 is listed as a pseudogene. There are 17 residues in the CDR3.

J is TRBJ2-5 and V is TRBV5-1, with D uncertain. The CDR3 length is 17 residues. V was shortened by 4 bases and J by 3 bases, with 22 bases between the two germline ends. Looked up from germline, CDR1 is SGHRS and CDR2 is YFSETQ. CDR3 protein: CASSDRSSLPNEETQYF. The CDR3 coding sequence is TGCGCCAGCAGCGACCGCTCTAGTTTACCCAATGAAGAGACCCAGTACTTC.

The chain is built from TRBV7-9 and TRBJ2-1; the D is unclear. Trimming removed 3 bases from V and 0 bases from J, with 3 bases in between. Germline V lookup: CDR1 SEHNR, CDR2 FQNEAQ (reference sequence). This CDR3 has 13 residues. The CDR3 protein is CASSLSSYNEQFF. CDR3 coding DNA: TGTGCCAGCAGCTTGAGCTCCTACAATGAGCAGTTCTTC.